The 10 T cell receptor beta chains listed next were all sequenced from one sample in a study of shared T cell receptors in the human thymus. Clones were sequenced by immunoSEQ multiplex PCR, and TCRdb holds only the in-frame ones, with some missing. The sample carries more than 550,000 clones, around 87% recorded once. This same sample was also taken into another study, of human thymus T cells.

The sample consisted of thymocytes. The source is a boy less than two years old with a congenital heart defect.

The chain links TRBV7-6 to TRBJ2-7; 14 bases align to TRBD2. With V trimmed by 5 bases and J by 3 bases, 3 bases remained unmatched. The CDR3 spans 15 residues. CDR1 and CDR2 from the germline V gene are SGHVS and FNYEAQ. The CDR3 sequence is CASSHGLAGGYEQYF. The CDR3 DNA sequence: TGTGCCAGCAGCCACGGACTAGCGGGAGGCTACGAGCAGTACTTC. The whole variable domain, filled in from reference TRBV7-6 and TRBJ2-7, reads GAGVSQSPRYKVTKRGQDVALRCDPISGHVSLYWYRQALGQGPEFLTYFNYEAQQDKSGLPNDRFSAERPEGSISTLTIQRTEQRDSAMYRCASSHGLAGGYEQYFGPGTRLTVT.

The J gene is TRBJ2-5, the V gene TRBV12-5; D perhaps matches TRBD1 (6 bases). The germline V gene encodes CDR1 LGHNT and CDR2 FRNRAP. Trimming removed 5 bases at V and 2 bases at J, with 15 bases between. CDR3 length: 15 amino acids. CDR3 protein: CASGNRERGQETQYF. Written as DNA, the CDR3 is TGTGCTAGTGGTAACAGGGAGAGGGGACAAGAGACCCAGTACTTC.

The table lists this clone with a few counts. The rearrangement uses TRBV28 and TRBJ2-7; TRBD2 agrees at 8 bases. This CDR3 has 11 residues. The junction had 6 bases not matched to a gene; V was cut back by 10 bases and J by 7 bases. CDR1 is MDHEN and CDR2 is SYDVKM in the germline V gene. The DNA for the CDR3 is TGTGCCACCCGGGGACTAGTTGAGCAGTACTTC. This gives the protein CATRGLVEQYF.

The chain couples TRBV9 to TRBJ1-1, with D tentatively TRBD1 (6 bases). CDR1 and CDR2 from the germline V gene are SGDLS and YYNGEE. The CDR3 loop spans 18 amino acids. V lost 4 bases to trimming and J lost 1 base, with 23 bases between them. The CDR3 region has the DNA TGTGCCAGCAGCCCAGGCGGGCAGGGGCCACTTGAGAACACTGAAGCTTTCTTT. Its translation: CASSPGGQGPLENTEAFF.

The V call is TRBV29-1, the J call TRBJ2-7; TRBD1 might be the D (7 bases). V lost 6 bases and J 4 bases, leaving 22 bases between the germline ends. CDR1 and CDR2 (germline): SQVTM, ANQGSEA. The CDR3 runs to 15 residues. DNA for the CDR3: TGCAGCGTCCTAAAGCCGACAGGGAGGAATTACGAGCAGTACTTC. As protein: CSVLKPTGRNYEQYF.

The chain links TRBV4-1 to TRBJ2-1; possibly TRBD2 for D (5 bases). Deletions cut 0 bases from V and 7 bases from J, with 10 bases between. Germline V gene data show CDR1 as MGHRA and CDR2 as YSYEKL. This CDR3 contains 14 residues. The CDR3 protein is CASSQDKRRNEQFF. In DNA, the CDR3 is TGCGCCAGCAGCCAAGATAAGCGGCGGAATGAGCAGTTCTTC.

The V and J genes are TRBV27 and TRBJ2-3; perhaps TRBD2 as D (6 bases). The CDR3 is 18 amino acids. Germline V lookup: CDR1 MNHEY, CDR2 SMNVEV (reference sequence). V gave up 0 bases and J gave up 3 bases, with 19 bases separating them. This chain's CDR3 is CASSLSPPGEEFTDTQYF. CDR3 DNA sequence: TGTGCCAGCAGTTTATCGCCCCCGGGGGAGGAGTTTACAGATACGCAGTATTTT.

V gene TRBV2 combines with J gene TRBJ2-5, with 10 bases fitting TRBD2. Germline V gives CDR1 SNHLY, CDR2 FYNNEI. The V and J ends lost 3 bases and 1 base, in that order; junction bases with no gene match: 5. This CDR3 is 16 amino acids long. The CDR3 is CASSESSGGSQETQYF. The CDR3 coding sequence is TGTGCCAGCAGTGAGAGTAGCGGGGGGTCCCAAGAGACCCAGTACTTC.

This rearrangement joins TRBV9 to TRBJ1-6; D gene ambiguous. The germline V gene has CDR1 SGDLS and CDR2 YYNGEE. V was cut by 5 bases and J by 5 bases, with 17 bases left in between. This CDR3 is built from 16 residues. CDR3 DNA sequence: TGTGCCAGCAGAGGTCGACCCGACACCGATAATTCACCCCTCCACTTT. Translation: CASRGRPDTDNSPLHF. The full variable domain, in which reference TRBV9 and TRBJ1-6 provide the parts outside the CDR3, is DSGVTQTPKHLITATGQRVTLRCSPRSGDLSVYWYQQSLDQGLQFLIQYYNGEERAKGNILERFSAQQFPDLHSELNLSSLELGDSALYFCASRGRPDTDNSPLHFGNGTRLTVT.

The chain recombines TRBV4-3 with TRBJ1-2; 12 nucleotides agree with TRBD1. CDR3 length: 19 residues. The germline V gene encodes CDR1 LGHNA and CDR2 YSLEER. V dropped 1 base and J dropped 3; count of bases not matched to a gene: 12. In DNA form, the CDR3 reads TGCGCCAGCAGCCAAGCGGCTCCGGGACAGGGGGCCGGGGACTATGGCTACACCTTC. It specifies CASSQAAPGQGAGDYGYTF.